The 28 T cell receptor beta chains reported below all come from one sample, sequenced in a study of T cells in Graves' hyperthyroidism and ophthalmopathy. Researchers amplified the TCR beta CDR3 regions from RNA transcripts. The HTBI primer set served for first-round RT-PCR of the TCR CDR3. TCRdb redid the calling of the multiplex PCR reads with MiXCR, one entry per CDR3 protein. The sample has more than 350,000 distinct CDR3 sequences, approximately 15% seen once. The sequencing sample was made of blood. The receptors stem from a woman aged 25 to 39 with Graves' ophthalmopathy.

The V call is TRBV19, the J call TRBJ2-2; maybe TRBD2 (6 bases). This CDR3 region has 17 residues. CDR1 is LNHDA and CDR2 is SQIVND in the germline V gene (reference sequence). Trimming took off 4 bases at V and 2 bases at J, with 17 bases between the two ends. The CDR3 region is CASSSRPSAPNTGELFF. CDR3 in DNA: TGTGCCAGTAGTAGCAGACCTAGCGCACCAAACACCGGGGAGCTGTTTTTT.

This clonotype was observed at least ten times. V usage is TRBV19 and J usage is TRBJ1-2; D gene uncertain. V was clipped by 4 bases and J by 4 bases, with 7 bases between them. Germline V gene lookup returns CDR1 LNHDA and CDR2 SQIVND (reference sequence). The CDR3 totals 12 residues. CDR3 nucleotide sequence: TGTGCCAGTAGTAGTTTCACCTATGGCTACACCTTC. Translation: CASSSFTYGYTF.

This clonotype has ten or more counts. The rearrangement links TRBV7-8 to TRBJ2-4, with D hard to call. Trimming took 2 bases from V and 8 from J, leaving 10 bases between them. The CDR3 spans 13 residues. Germline V lookup: CDR1 SGHVS, CDR2 FQNEAQ. The CDR3 bases are TGTGCCAGCAGCTTACGTGTCACGGACATTCAGTACTTC. Amino acids: CASSLRVTDIQYF.

This clonotype showed up many times. The chain joins TRBV6-6 to TRBJ2-2, with a weak D call TRBD1 (5 bases). Germline V CDR1 and CDR2: MNHNY, SVGAGI (reference sequence). This CDR3 is built from 16 residues. V was pared by 2 bases and J by 4 bases, with 14 bases between. The CDR3 reads CASSYSSGLRTGELFF. The CDR3 nucleotides read TGTGCCAGCAGTTACAGTTCAGGGCTGCGCACCGGGGAGCTGTTTTTT.

This clonotype was recorded at least ten times. V usage is TRBV2 and J usage is TRBJ1-3; 7 nucleotides match TRBD1. With 0 bases clipped from V and 3 bases from J, the junction kept 11 bases outside the gene matches. This CDR3 is 18 amino acids long. Germline V CDR1 and CDR2: SNHLY, FYNNEI. The CDR3, as DNA: TGTGCCAGCAGTGAAGCGCTTCCAGGGGGGCAGTATGGAAACACCATATATTTT. Its protein product is CASSEALPGGQYGNTIYF.

This clonotype appeared many times. The V and J genes are TRBV20-1 and TRBJ2-1; 10 nucleotides line up with TRBD2. The CDR3 extends over 19 amino acids. The germline CDR1 and CDR2 sequences are DFQATT and SNEGSKA (reference sequence). With 1 base clipped from V and 0 bases from J, the junction kept 12 bases outside the gene matches. The CDR3 region has the DNA TGCAGTGCTAGAGCCCGTACTAGCGGGATGGGGCGCTCCTACAATGAGCAGTTCTTC. As protein: CSARARTSGMGRSYNEQFF.

The sample holds a few counts of this clonotype. This sequence joins TRBV6-1 and TRBJ1-5; 10 bases match TRBD1. The CDR3 runs to 14 residues. Germline V gene data show CDR1 as MNHNS and CDR2 as SASEGT. Trimming at V came to 7 bases and at J to 6 bases, leaving 6 bases not matched to a gene. As DNA, the CDR3 is TGTGCCAGCATCGGGGGACAGGGGAGTCAGCCCCAGCATTTT. This codes for CASIGGQGSQPQHF.

This clonotype was found a few times. A much larger clone lies a single base off, so this may be a read error. CDR3 residues: CASGTGQTYTEAFF. The CDR3 bases are TGTGCCAGCGGCACCGGACAGACATACACTGAAGCTTTCTTT. The chain links TRBV27 to TRBJ1-1, with a weak D call TRBD1 (6 bases). Germline V gives CDR1 MNHEY, CDR2 SMNVEV (reference sequence). Trimming stripped 8 bases from V and 3 bases from J, with 16 bases between. The CDR3 has 14 residues.

This clonotype has a count of ten or more. V is TRBV30 and J is TRBJ2-3; D not resolved. CDR3 length: 13 amino acids. The germline V gene has CDR1 GTSNPN and CDR2 SVGIG (reference sequence). The V end lost 3 bases, the J end lost 2 bases, and 9 bases lay between the germline ends. CDR3 in amino acids: CAWRVQNTDTQYF. CDR3 coding DNA: TGTGCCTGGAGGGTTCAGAACACAGATACGCAGTATTTT.

This clonotype was seen ten or more times. V is TRBV20-1 and J is TRBJ2-5; 10 positions match TRBD2. The CDR3 extends over 17 amino acids. Germline-derived CDR1 and CDR2 are DFQATT and SNEGSKA (reference sequence). The J segment lost 1 base and the V segment lost 4 bases, leaving 12 bases of the junction unmatched. CDR3 bases: TGCAGTGCTAACCGCAGGATAGCGGGGGGCTCCCAAGAGACCCAGTACTTC. This codes for CSANRRIAGGSQETQYF.

This clonotype was observed many times. CDR3 DNA: TGTGCCAGCAGTGAATTGTCAGGGGCTGCAAACGAGCAGTACTTC. Protein sequence: CASSELSGAANEQYF. The chain is built from TRBV6-1 and TRBJ2-7; weak D call: TRBD1 (6 bases). Trimming stripped 2 bases from V and 5 bases from J, with 16 bases between. Looked up from germline, CDR1 is MNHNS and CDR2 is SASEGT. CDR3 length: 15 amino acids.

Many counts were recorded for this clonotype. V gene TRBV7-9 combines with J gene TRBJ2-3; 12 nucleotides agree with TRBD2. The V gene's germline CDR1 is SEHNR and CDR2 FQNEAQ (reference sequence). CDR3 length equals 16 residues. J lost 6 bases, V lost 5 bases, and 9 bases had no gene match. CDR3 protein: CASSEGTSGPLDTQYF. The DNA of the CDR3 is TGTGCCAGCAGCGAAGGGACTAGCGGGCCCCTGGATACGCAGTATTTT.

This clonotype was counted between two and nine times. The junction shows a germline mismatch at one end, possibly a read error. The V gene is TRBV6-1, the J gene TRBJ1-5; tentative D call: TRBD1 (5 bases). Germline V gives CDR1 MNHNS, CDR2 SASEGT. The CDR3 extends over 14 amino acids. The CDR3 sequence: CASGDRGKGQPQHF. DNA of the CDR3: TGTGCCAGCGGTGATAGGGGTAAGGGTCAGCCCCAGCATTTT.

The chain combines TRBV6-9 with TRBJ2-1, with 8 positions matching TRBD1. V dropped 3 bases and J dropped 10; count of bases not matched to a gene: 11. Germline CDR1 MNHGY, CDR2 SVAAGI. The CDR3 has 15 amino acids. The CDR3 DNA reads TGTGCCAGCAGTTACCGTCAGGGGGCCATCGGAGAGCAGTTCTTC. Translated, it gives CASSYRQGAIGEQFF.

Ten or more counts support this clonotype. This rearrangement joins TRBV2 to TRBJ2-5, with D maybe TRBD1 (6 bases). The CDR3 length is 15 residues. The V end was cut by 6 bases, the J end by 5 bases, with 19 bases between. In germline, CDR1 is SNHLY, CDR2 FYNNEI. For the CDR3, the DNA is TGTGCCAGCAGCGATATTCAGGGACACCGGGAGACCCAGTACTTC. Protein: CASSDIQGHRETQYF.

In this sample, this clonotype turned up many times. The genes are TRBV28 and TRBJ2-3; D uncertain. Germline V lookup: CDR1 MDHEN, CDR2 SYDVKM. Between the trimmed V and J ends, which lost 4 bases and 3 bases, there was a span of 14 bases. The CDR3 is made up of 15 amino acids. The CDR3 protein is CASSSTVAGTDTQYF. CDR3 nucleotide sequence: TGTGCCAGCAGTTCGACTGTAGCAGGAACAGATACGCAGTATTTT. Full variable domain (missing parts from reference TRBV28 and TRBJ2-3): DVKVTQSSRYLVKRTGEKVFLECVQDMDHENMFWYRQDPGLGLRLIYFSYDVKMKEKGDIPEGYSVSREKKERFSLILESASTNQTSMYLCASSSTVAGTDTQYFGPGTRLTVL.

This clonotype was picked up many times. V gene TRBV20-1 combines with J gene TRBJ1-1, with D unresolved. V lost 4 bases and J lost 1, with 13 bases in between. Per germline, CDR1 DFQATT and CDR2 SNEGSKA (reference sequence). CDR3 size: 14 residues. The CDR3, as DNA: TGCAGTGCTAATCGGGCGTGGCAGAACACTGAAGCTTTCTTT. Its translation is CSANRAWQNTEAFF.

A word on this clonotype: A much more abundant neighbour one base away suggests this may be a read error. The chain recombines TRBV24-1 with TRBJ2-2, with TRBD2 matching 15 bases. Germline V lookup: CDR1 KGHDR, CDR2 SFDVKD. The CDR3 consists of 19 residues. The DNA for the CDR3 is TGTACCACCAGTGACCCCCGGACTAGCGGGGGGGTTGTCACCGGGGAGCTGTTTTTT. It codes for CTTSDPRTSGGVVTGELFF.

Comments on this clonotype: A read error may be the cause here, since a much bigger clone is one base away. The chain joins TRBV5-6 to TRBJ1-2, with TRBD1 as a possible D gene (5 bases). The CDR3 covers 13 residues. Germline CDR1 reads SGHDT; CDR2 reads YYEEEE. The CDR3 loop reads CACSLRGADGYTF. In DNA, the CDR3 is TGTGCCTGCAGCTTGAGGGGCGCGGACGGCTACACCTTC.

This clonotype was picked up many times. The rearrangement joins TRBV11-2 to TRBJ2-1, with 8 positions matching TRBD1. V lost 2 bases and J lost 8; bases outside the gene matches: 5. This CDR3 spans 14 amino acids. Germline CDR1 SGHAT, CDR2 FQNNGV. The CDR3 loop reads CASSLMGQEYEQFF. CDR3 DNA: TGTGCCAGCAGCTTAATGGGACAGGAATATGAGCAGTTCTTC.

There are a few counts of this clonotype. The rearrangement joins TRBV24-1 to TRBJ2-1, with 8 bases matching TRBD2. This CDR3 is 13 amino acids long. Trimming removed 9 bases from V and 6 bases from J; junction bases left unmatched: 6. The germline V gene has CDR1 KGHDR and CDR2 SFDVKD. CDR3 nucleotides: TGTGCCACCGGCCGGGAGGGGGTCAATGAGCAGTTCTTC. This sequence encodes CATGREGVNEQFF.

The chain carries TRBV7-9 and TRBJ2-5, with D perhaps being TRBD1 or TRBD2 (5 bases each). The germline CDR1 and CDR2 sequences are SEHNR and FQNEAQ (reference sequence). V lost 1 base and J 7 bases, leaving 13 bases between the germline ends. This CDR3 region has 14 residues. CDR3 protein: CASSLVEGMGTQYF. The CDR3 DNA is TGTGCCAGCAGCTTAGTAGAGGGGATGGGGACCCAGTACTTC.

The chain joins TRBV24-1 to TRBJ2-1, with 8 bases matching TRBD2. Germline V lookup: CDR1 KGHDR, CDR2 SFDVKD. The CDR3 totals 18 residues. Trimming removed 1 base from V and 5 bases from J; junction bases left unmatched: 12. CDR3 protein: CATSDFYTGTRNHNEQFF. The CDR3 DNA is TGTGCCACCAGTGATTTTTATACCGGGACTAGAAACCACAATGAGCAGTTCTTC.

This clonotype was recorded at least ten times. J is TRBJ2-3 and V is TRBV5-1; 13 positions agree with TRBD2. Per germline, CDR1 SGHRS and CDR2 YFSETQ. V shed 1 base and J 0 bases; nucleotides not matched to a gene: 5. CDR3 length: 18 residues. The CDR3 spells CASSLSRTSGGSTDTQYF. The CDR3 nucleotides are TGCGCCAGCAGCTTGTCGCGGACTAGCGGGGGTAGCACAGATACGCAGTATTTT.

There are many counts of this clonotype. The chain links TRBV6-1 to TRBJ2-7; D could derive from TRBD1 or TRBD2 (5 bases each). This CDR3 is 17 amino acids long. V gave up 5 bases and J gave up 0 bases, with 20 bases separating them. Germline CDR1 and CDR2: MNHNS and SASEGT. Here the CDR3 reads CASSPPREQTGSYEQYF. CDR3 coding DNA: TGTGCCAGCAGTCCCCCGAGGGAACAAACAGGCTCCTACGAGCAGTACTTC.

This clonotype was counted many times. The gene calls are TRBV7-2 and TRBJ1-1; D not resolved. The length of the CDR3 is 13 residues. With 1 base removed from V and 8 bases from J, the gap between germline ends came to 11 bases. Germline loops: CDR1 SGHTA, CDR2 FQGNSA. The CDR3 DNA reads as TGTGCCAGCAGCTTAGGGACCCTCCGCGAAGCTTTCTTT. The encoded protein is CASSLGTLREAFF.

This clonotype occurred many times. This chain links TRBV7-9 with TRBJ1-2; D unclear. V lost 2 bases and J lost 7, with 5 bases in between. The CDR3 extends over 11 amino acids. Looked up from germline, CDR1 is SEHNR and CDR2 is FQNEAQ (reference sequence). The CDR3 DNA follows: TGTGCCAGCAGCTTAAGCTCTGGCTACACCTTC. It yields the protein CASSLSSGYTF. The whole variable domain, filled in from reference TRBV7-9 and TRBJ1-2, reads DTGVSQNPRHKITKRGQNVTFRCDPISEHNRLYWYRQTLGQGPEFLTYFQNEAQLEKSRLLSDRFSAERPKGSFSTLEIQRTEQGDSAMYLCASSLSSGYTFGSGTRLTVV.

In this sample, this clonotype turned up many times. This rearrangement joins TRBV7-8 to TRBJ1-5; 9 bases agree with TRBD1. Germline-derived CDR1 and CDR2 are SGHVS and FQNEAQ. The V gene end was trimmed by 5 bases and the J gene end by 5 bases; junction bases not matched to a gene: 7. There are 15 residues in the CDR3. The CDR3 coding sequence is TGTGCCAGCAGCCGAACAGGGGGCGCGCATCAGCCCCAGCATTTT. Translating gives CASSRTGGAHQPQHF.